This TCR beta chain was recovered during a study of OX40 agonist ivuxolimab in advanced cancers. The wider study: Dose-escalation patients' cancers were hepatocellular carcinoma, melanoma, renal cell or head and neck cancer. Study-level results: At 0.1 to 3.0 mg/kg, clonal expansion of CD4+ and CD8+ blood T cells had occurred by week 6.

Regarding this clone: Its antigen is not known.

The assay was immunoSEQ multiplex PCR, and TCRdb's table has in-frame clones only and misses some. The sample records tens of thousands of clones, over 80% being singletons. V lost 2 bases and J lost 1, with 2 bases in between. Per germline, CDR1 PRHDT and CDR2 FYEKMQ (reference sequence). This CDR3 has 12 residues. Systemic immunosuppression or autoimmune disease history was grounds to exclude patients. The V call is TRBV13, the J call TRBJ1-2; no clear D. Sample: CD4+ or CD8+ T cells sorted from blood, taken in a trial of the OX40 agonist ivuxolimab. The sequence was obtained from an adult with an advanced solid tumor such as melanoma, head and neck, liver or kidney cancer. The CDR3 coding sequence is TGTGCCAGCAGCTTAAATAACTATGGCTACACCTTC. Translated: CASSLNNYGYTF.